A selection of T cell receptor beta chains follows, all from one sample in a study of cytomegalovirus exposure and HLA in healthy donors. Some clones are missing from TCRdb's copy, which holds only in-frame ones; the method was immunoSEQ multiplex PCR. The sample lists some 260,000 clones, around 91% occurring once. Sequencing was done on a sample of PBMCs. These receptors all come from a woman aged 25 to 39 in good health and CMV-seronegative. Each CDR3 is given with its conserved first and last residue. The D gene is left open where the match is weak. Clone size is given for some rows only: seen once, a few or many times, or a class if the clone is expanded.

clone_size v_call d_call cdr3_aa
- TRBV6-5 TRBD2 CATRSGSGEQFF
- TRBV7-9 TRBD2 CASSLGLAGAAEQFF
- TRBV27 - CASKSVDYPYEQYF
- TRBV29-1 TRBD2 CSGLAGGPEQYF
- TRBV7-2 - CASSPGLMAQYF
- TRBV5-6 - CASSPGLPYNEQFF
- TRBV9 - CASSVVPGGLETQYF
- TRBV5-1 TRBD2 CASSATSASYNEQFF
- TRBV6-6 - CASSNTGTSYEQYF
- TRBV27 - CASSLIGTSNEQYF
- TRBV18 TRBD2 CASSPEPSRRERLDTGELFF
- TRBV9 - CASSVGPTSFEQFF
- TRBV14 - CASSLNAGTWMNEQYF
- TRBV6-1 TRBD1 CASRRTGQANQPQHF
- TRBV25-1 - CASISGGANVLTF
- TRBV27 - CASSLQGNRETQYF
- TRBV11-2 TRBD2 CASSSPSGTSGRRGFF
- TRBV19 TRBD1 CASRRTGKGNIQYF
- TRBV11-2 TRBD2 CASSSGLAGVWETQYF
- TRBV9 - CASSVDGTTSTDTQYF
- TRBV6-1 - CASSGQHTEAFF
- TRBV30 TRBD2 CAWSPLAGNNEQFF
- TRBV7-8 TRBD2 CASSSSGLASGELFF
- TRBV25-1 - CASGRDNYEQYF
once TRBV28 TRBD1 CASSLVQGVYNEQFF
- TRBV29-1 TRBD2 CSVSPSGSYSYNEQFF
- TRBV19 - CASSPGRRVVNTEAFF
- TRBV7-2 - CASTIPRTSGLTDTQYF
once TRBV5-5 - CASSQDSYEQYF
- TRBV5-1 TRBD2 CASSGGLAGAQETQYF
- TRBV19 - CASSLNTEAFF
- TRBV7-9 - CASSLVGGANEQFF
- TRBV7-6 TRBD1 CASSLETGAYEQYF
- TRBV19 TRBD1 CASSLARDRGREQYF
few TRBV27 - CASSDSPAYHSYEQYF
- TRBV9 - CASSVGEYEQYF
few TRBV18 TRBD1 CASSPGTGGQNTEAFF
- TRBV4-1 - CASSQPTVPQRMKKLFF
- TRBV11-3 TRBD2 CASSLLGLAGAGELFF
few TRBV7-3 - CASSFRGAMGANVLTF
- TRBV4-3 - CASSQDRGTTDTQYF
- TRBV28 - CASSFRTSGNIQYF
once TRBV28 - CASSLGRTYEQYF
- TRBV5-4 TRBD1 CASSLPGVRQGDYGYTF
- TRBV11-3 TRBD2 CASSLGGLAGAEYEQYF
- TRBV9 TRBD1 CASSRGTGGYEQYF
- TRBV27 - CASRGLDYNEQFF
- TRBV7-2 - CASSPPTYEQYF
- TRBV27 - CASSLLGGPGETQYF
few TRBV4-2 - CASSQDWADVYYGYTF
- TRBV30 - CAWSGVGMNTEAFF
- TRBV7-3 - CASSSEGRNTEAFF
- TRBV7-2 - CASSLVIGILGNEQFF
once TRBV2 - CASSVYGDTQYF
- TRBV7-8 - CASSLGGGAYTYEQYF